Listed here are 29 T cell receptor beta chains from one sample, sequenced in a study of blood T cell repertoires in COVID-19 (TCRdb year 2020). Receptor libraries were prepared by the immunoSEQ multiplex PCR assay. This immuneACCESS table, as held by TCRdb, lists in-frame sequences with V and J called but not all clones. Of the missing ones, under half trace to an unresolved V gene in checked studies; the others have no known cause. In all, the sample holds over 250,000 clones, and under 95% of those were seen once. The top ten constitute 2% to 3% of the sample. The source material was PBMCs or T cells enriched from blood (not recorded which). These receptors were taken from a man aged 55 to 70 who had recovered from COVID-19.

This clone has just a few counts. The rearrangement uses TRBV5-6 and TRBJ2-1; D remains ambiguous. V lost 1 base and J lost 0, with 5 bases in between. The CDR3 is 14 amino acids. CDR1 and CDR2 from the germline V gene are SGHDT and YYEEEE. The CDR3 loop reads CASSLYSSYNEQFF. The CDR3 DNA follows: TGTGCCAGCAGCTTGTACAGCTCCTACAATGAGCAGTTCTTC. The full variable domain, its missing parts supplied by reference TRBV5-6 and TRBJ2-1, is DAGVTQSPTHLIKTRGQQVTLRCSPKSGHDTVSWYQQALGQGPQFIFQYYEEEERQRGNFPDRFSGHQFPNYSSELNVNALLLGDSALYLCASSLYSSYNEQFFGPGTRLTVL.

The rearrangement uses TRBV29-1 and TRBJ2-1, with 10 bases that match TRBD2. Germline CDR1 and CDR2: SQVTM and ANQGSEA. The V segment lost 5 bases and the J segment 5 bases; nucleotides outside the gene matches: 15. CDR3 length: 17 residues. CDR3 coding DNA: TGCAGCGTTTACGTATCGGGTCGAGCGGGGGGGAACAATGAGCAGTTCTTC. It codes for CSVYVSGRAGGNNEQFF.

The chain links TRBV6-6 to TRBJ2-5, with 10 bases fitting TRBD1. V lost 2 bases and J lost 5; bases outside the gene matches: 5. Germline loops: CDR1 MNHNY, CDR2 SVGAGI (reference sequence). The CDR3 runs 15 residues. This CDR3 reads CASSYPGQGRETQYF. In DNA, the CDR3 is TGTGCCAGCAGTTACCCGGGACAGGGGCGGGAGACCCAGTACTTC.

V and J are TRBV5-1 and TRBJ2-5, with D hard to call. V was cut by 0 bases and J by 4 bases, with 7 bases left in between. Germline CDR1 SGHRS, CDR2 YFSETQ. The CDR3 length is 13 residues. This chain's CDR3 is CASSLADLETQYF. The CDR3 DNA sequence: TGCGCCAGCAGCTTGGCCGACTTAGAGACCCAGTACTTC.

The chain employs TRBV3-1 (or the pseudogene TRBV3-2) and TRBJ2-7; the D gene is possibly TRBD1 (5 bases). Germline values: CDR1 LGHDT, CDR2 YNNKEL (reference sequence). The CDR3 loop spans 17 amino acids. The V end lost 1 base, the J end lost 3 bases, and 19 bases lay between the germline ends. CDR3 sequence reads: CASSQARGQGTFYEQYF. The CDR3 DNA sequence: TGTGCCAGCAGCCAAGCGCGTGGGCAGGGAACGTTCTACGAGCAGTACTTC.

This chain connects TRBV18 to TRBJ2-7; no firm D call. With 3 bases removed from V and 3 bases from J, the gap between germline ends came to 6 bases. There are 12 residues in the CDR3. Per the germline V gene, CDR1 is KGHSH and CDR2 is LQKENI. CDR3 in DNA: TGTGCCAGCTCACCCGTCGTCTACGAGCAGTACTTC. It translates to CASSPVVYEQYF.

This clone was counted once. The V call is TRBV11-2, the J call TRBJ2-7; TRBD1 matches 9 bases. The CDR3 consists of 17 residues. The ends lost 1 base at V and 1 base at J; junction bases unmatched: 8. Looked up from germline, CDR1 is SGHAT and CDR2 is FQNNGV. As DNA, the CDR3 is TGTGCCAGCAGCTTAGTTTCTCTGGGGACAGGGTCCTACGAGCAGTACTTC. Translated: CASSLVSLGTGSYEQYF.

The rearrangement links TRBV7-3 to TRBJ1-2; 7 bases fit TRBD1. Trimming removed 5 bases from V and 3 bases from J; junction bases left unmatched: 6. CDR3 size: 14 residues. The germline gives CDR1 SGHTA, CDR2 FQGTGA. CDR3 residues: CASSETGRDYGYTF. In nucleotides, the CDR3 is TGTGCCAGCAGCGAGACAGGGCGGGACTATGGCTACACCTTC.

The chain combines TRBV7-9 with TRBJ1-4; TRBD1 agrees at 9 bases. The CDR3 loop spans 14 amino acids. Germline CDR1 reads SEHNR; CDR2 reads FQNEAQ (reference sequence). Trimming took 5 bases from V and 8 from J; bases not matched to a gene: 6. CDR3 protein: CASSRQGGGEKLFF. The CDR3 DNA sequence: TGTGCCAGCAGCAGACAGGGGGGAGGCGAAAAACTGTTTTTT. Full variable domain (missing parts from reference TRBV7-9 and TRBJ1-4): DTGVSQNPRHKITKRGQNVTFRCDPISEHNRLYWYRQTLGQGPEFLTYFQNEAQLEKSRLLSDRFSAERPKGSFSTLEIQRTEQGDSAMYLCASSRQGGGEKLFFGSGTQLSVL.

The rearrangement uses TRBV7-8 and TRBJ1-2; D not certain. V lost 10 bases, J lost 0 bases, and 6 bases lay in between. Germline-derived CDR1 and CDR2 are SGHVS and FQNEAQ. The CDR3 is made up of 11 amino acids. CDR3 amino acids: CATGANYGYTF. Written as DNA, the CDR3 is TGTGCCACAGGTGCTAACTATGGCTACACCTTC.

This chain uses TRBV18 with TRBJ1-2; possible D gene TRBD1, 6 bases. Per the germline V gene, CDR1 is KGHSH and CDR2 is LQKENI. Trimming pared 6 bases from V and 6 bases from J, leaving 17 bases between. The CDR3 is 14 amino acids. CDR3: CASSAAGAGDGYTF. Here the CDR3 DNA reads TGTGCCAGCTCCGCCGCGGGGGCTGGAGATGGCTACACCTTC.

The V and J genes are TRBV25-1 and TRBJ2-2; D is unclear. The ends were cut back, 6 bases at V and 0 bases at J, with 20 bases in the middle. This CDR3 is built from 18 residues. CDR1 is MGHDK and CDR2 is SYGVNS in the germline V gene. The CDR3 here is CASRDSGYRQSNTGELFF. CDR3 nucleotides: TGTGCCAGCAGGGATTCCGGTTACAGACAATCGAACACCGGGGAGCTGTTTTTT.

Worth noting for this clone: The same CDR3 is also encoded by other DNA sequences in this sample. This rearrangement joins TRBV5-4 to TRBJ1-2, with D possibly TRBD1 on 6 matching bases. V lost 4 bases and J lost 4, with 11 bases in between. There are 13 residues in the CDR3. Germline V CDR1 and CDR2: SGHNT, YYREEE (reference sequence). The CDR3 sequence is CASSPGQSYGYTF. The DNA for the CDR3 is TGTGCCAGCAGCCCCGGACAGTCCTATGGCTACACCTTC.

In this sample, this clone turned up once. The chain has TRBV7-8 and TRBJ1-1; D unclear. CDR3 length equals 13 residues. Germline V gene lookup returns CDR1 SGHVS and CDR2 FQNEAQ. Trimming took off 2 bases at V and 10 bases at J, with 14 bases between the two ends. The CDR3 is CASSLPSYGVAFF. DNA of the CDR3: TGTGCCAGCAGCTTACCCTCATACGGGGTAGCTTTCTTT.

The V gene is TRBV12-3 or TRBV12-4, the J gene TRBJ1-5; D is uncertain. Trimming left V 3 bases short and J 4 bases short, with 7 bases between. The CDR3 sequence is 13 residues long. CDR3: CASSLATNQPQHF. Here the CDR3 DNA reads TGTGCCAGCAGTTTGGCGACTAATCAGCCCCAGCATTTT.

The CDR3, as DNA: TGTGCCAGCTCAACAGGGTTGGCATCGACCGGGGAGCTGTTTTTT. It yields the protein CASSTGLASTGELFF. The rearrangement links TRBV18 to TRBJ2-2; a possible D gene is TRBD1 (6 bases). V shed 5 bases and J shed 5 bases, with 15 bases lying between them. The germline V gene has CDR1 KGHSH and CDR2 LQKENI. The CDR3 consists of 15 residues. Using reference TRBV18 and TRBJ2-2 for the parts outside the CDR3, the full variable domain is NAGVMQNPRHLVRRRGQEARLRCSPMKGHSHVYWYRQLPEEGLKFMVYLQKENIIDESGMPKERFSAEFPKEGPSILRIQQVVRGDSAAYFCASSTGLASTGELFFGEGSRLTVL.

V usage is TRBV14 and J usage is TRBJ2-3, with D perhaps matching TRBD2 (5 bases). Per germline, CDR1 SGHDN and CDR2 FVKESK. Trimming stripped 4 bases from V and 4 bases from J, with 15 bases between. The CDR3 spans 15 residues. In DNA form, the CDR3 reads TGTGCCAGCAGCCCAAGCGGAGCTGGCGCAGATACGCAGTATTTT. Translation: CASSPSGAGADTQYF. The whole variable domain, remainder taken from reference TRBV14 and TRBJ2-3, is EAGVTQFPSHSVIEKGQTVTLRCDPISGHDNLYWYRRVMGKEIKFLLHFVKESKQDESGMPNNRFLAERTGGTYSTLKVQPAELEDSGVYFCASSPSGAGADTQYFGPGTRLTVL.

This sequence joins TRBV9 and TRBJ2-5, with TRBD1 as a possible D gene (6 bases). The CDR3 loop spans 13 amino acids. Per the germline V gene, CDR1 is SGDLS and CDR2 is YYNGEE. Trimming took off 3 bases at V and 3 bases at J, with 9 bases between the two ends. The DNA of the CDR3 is TGTGCCAGCAGCGAAACAGGGAAAGAGACCCAGTACTTC. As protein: CASSETGKETQYF.

DNA for the CDR3: TGTGCCACCAGAAGGACAGGGGGGGCAGATACGCAGTATTTT. Encoded protein: CATRRTGGADTQYF. The V call is TRBV24-1, the J call TRBJ2-3; TRBD1 aligns across 10 bases. Germline CDR1 and CDR2: KGHDR and SFDVKD. J gave up 4 bases and V 7 bases, and 4 bases lay outside the gene matches. This CDR3 region has 14 residues.

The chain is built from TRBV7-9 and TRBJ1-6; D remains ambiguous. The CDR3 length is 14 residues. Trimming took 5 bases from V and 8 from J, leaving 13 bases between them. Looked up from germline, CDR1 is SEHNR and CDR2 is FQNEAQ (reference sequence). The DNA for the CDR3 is TGTGCCAGCAGCGGAGGAACTGTTCATTCACCCCTCCACTTT. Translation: CASSGGTVHSPLHF.

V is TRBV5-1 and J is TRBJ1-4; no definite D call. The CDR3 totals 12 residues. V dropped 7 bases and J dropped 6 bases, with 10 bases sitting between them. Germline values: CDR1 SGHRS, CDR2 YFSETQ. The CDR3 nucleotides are TGCGCCAGCCGGAGGGCTCATGAAAAACTGTTTTTT. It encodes CASRRAHEKLFF. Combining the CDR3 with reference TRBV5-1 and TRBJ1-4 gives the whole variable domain KAGVTQTPRYLIKTRGQQVTLSCSPISGHRSVSWYQQTPGQGLQFLFEYFSETQRNKGNFPGRFSGRQFSNSRSEMNVSTLELGDSALYLCASRRAHEKLFFGSGTQLSVL.

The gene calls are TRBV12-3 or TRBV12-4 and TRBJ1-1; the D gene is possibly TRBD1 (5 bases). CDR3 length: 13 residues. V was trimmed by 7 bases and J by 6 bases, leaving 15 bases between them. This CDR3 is CASKFGGSSEAFF. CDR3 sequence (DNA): TGTGCCAGCAAGTTTGGGGGGTCCTCTGAAGCTTTCTTT.

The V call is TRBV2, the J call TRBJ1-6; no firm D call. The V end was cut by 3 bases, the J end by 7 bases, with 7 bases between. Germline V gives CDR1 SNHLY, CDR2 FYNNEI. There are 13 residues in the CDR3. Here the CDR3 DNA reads TGTGCCAGCAGTGAGGGCTGGAATTCACCCCTCCACTTT. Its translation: CASSEGWNSPLHF. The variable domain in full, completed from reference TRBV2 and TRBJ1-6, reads EPEVTQTPSHQVTQMGQEVILRCVPISNHLYFYWYRQILGQKVEFLVSFYNNEISEKSEIFDDQFSVERPDGSNFTLKIRSTKLEDSAMYFCASSEGWNSPLHFGNGTRLTVT.

This chain's CDR3 is CASSESSGGTDTQYF. The CDR3 region has the DNA TGCGCCAGCAGTGAGTCGAGCGGAGGTACAGATACGCAGTATTTT. The rearrangement uses TRBV10-1 and TRBJ2-3; D might be TRBD2 (5 bases). This CDR3 is built from 15 residues. The ends were cut back, 0 bases at V and 3 bases at J, with 10 bases in the middle. Looked up from germline, CDR1 is WNHNN and CDR2 is SYGVQD (reference sequence).

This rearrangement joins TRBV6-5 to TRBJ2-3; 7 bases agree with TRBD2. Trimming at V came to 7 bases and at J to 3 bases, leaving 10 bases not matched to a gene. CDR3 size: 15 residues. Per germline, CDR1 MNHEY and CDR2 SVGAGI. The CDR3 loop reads CASTPWGGATDTQYF. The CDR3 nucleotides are TGTGCCAGCACTCCATGGGGGGGTGCGACAGATACGCAGTATTTT.

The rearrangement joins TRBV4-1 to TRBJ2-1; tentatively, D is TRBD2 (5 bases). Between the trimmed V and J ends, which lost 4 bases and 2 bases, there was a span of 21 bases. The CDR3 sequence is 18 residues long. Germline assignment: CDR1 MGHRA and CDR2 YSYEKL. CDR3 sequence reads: CASSPPGPPGKTYNEQFF. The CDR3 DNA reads TGCGCCAGCAGCCCGCCTGGGCCCCCGGGGAAAACCTACAATGAGCAGTTCTTC.

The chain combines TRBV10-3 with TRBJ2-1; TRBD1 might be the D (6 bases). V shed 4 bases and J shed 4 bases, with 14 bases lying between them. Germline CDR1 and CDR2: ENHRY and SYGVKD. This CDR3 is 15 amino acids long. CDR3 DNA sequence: TGTGCCATCAGTGCCTACAACGGACAGTACAATGAGCAGTTCTTC. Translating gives CAISAYNGQYNEQFF.

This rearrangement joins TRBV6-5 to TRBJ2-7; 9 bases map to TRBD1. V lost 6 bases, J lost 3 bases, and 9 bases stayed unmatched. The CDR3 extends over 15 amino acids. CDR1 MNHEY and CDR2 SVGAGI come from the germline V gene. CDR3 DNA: TGTGCCAGCAGATTCCGGGACAGGGACAACTACGAGCAGTACTTC. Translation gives CASRFRDRDNYEQYF.

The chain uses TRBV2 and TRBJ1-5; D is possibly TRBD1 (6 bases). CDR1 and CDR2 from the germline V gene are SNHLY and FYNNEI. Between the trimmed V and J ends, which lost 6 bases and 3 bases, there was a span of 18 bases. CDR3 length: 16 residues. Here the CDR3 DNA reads TGTGCCAGCAGCCCTGAAGCGGGACAATACAATCAGCCCCAGCATTTT. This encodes CASSPEAGQYNQPQHF.